The source of this T cell receptor beta chain is a study of T cells in Graves' hyperthyroidism and ophthalmopathy. Amplification of TCR beta CDR3 regions used RNA as the template. HTBI primers were used for first-round RT-PCR of the TCR CDR3. TCRdb reprocessed the multiplex PCR reads via MiXCR and lists one record per CDR3 protein. The sample has a few hundred thousand distinct CDR3 sequences, about a fifth seen once. Findings and caveats of the study: Most clonotypes expanded in thyroid above 0.001 were likewise present in blood.

Not enrolled were patients with uncontrolled infection, other autoimmune disease, pregnancy or lactation. Clinicians diagnosed patients from clinical symptoms, serum thyroxine and TRAb, thyroid ultrasound and orbital computed tomography. The V gene's germline CDR1 is MDHEN and CDR2 SYDVKM. V trimming: 7 bases; J trimming: 6 bases; junction bases outside the gene matches: 12. The CDR3 contains 15 residues. This clonotype has ten or more counts. The antigen is not known. The sequenced sample consisted of blood. The chain recombines TRBV28 with TRBJ1-2; 9 nucleotides match TRBD1. The receptor was isolated from a man aged 18-30 years with Graves' ophthalmopathy. The CDR3 spells CASTTPGQGSNGYTF. The CDR3 DNA is TGTGCCAGCACCACACCCGGACAGGGGAGTAATGGCTACACCTTC.